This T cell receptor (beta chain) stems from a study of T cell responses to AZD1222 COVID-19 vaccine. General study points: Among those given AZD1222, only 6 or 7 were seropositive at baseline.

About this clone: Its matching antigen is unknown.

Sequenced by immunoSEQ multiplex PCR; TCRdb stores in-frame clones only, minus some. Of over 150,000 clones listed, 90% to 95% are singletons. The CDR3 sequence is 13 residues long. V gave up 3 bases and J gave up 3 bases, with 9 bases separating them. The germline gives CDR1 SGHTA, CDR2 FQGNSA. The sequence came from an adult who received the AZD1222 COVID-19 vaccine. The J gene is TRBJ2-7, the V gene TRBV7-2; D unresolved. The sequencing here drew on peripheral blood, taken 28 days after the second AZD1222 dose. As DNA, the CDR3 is TGTGCCAGCAGCTTCATGCTGGGCTACGAGCAGTACTTC. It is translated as CASSFMLGYEQYF.